This T cell receptor beta chain originates from a study of OX40 agonist ivuxolimab in advanced cancers. Overall study: Ivuxolimab, which is an agonistic anti-OX40 (CD134) antibody, was administered to the patients. Therapy given before enrollment (anti-PD-1, anti-PD-L1 or anti-CTLA-4) was allowed, and under 45% had some. The dose of intravenous ivuxolimab that patients received every 2 weeks ranged from 0.01 to 10 mg/kg.

Trimming took 5 bases from V and 4 from J, leaving 18 bases between them. Germline V gene data show CDR1 as LNHDA and CDR2 as SQIVND (reference sequence). This CDR3 has 15 amino acids. TCRdb's copy holds only in-frame clones and misses some; the assay was immunoSEQ multiplex PCR. This table holds about 77,000 clones, around four fifths found once. This chain connects TRBV19 to TRBJ2-7; D perhaps matches TRBD1 (6 bases). The TCR comes from an adult with an advanced solid tumor such as melanoma, head and neck, liver or kidney cancer. This specimen consisted of CD4+ or CD8+ T cells sorted from blood, obtained in a trial of the OX40 agonist ivuxolimab. DNA for the CDR3: TGTGCCAGTAGTTCCCGACAGGCCGCCTCATACGAGCAGTACTTC. This sequence encodes CASSSRQAASYEQYF.